Below, one T cell receptor (beta chain) is given with its context. The target antigen is unknown. This entry belongs to a study of T cell repertoires in cytomegalovirus infection. Study background: CMV epitopes that were recently identified and HLA-C-restricted were used alongside well-studied HLA-B-restricted ones. Matching HLA type, along with CMV infection, was indicated by public TCR beta signatures. Study-level points and caveats: HLA-C-restricted CMV-specific TCR beta clonotypes prevailed in the ex vivo response. Cumulative public TCR beta family frequency identified carriers of CMV plus the relevant HLA.

This CDR3 has 14 amino acids. V shed 6 bases and J shed 2 bases, with 11 bases lying between them. TCRdb independently ran MiXCR on the reads; one entry per CDR3 protein. Of approximately 990,000 distinct CDR3 sequences in the sample, more than 25% were seen once. The TCR originated in a human donor in good health (CMV status not recorded). Some clones in this sample may be carry-over from other donors' samples. The chain combines TRBV12-3 or TRBV12-4 with TRBJ1-5; maybe TRBD1 (6 bases). The sample here was cultured CD8+ T cells from PBMCs, taken from culture after CMV antigen stimulation. CDR3 sequence (DNA): TGTGCCAGCAGAACAGGGTTTGGCAATCAGCCCCAGCATTTT. It is translated as CASRTGFGNQPQHF.